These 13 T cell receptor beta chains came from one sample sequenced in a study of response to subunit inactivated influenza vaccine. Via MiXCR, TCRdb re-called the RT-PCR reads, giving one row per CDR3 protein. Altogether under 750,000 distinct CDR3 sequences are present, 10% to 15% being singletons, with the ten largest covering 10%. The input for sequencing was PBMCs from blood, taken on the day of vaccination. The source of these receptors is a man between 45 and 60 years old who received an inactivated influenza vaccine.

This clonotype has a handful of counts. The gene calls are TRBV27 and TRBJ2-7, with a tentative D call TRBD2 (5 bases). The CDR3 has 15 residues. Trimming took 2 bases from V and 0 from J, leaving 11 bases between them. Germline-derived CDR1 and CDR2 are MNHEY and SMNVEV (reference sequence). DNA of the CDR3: TGTGCCAGCAGTTTACTCTGGGCGGGCTCCTACGAGCAGTACTTC. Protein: CASSLLWAGSYEQYF.

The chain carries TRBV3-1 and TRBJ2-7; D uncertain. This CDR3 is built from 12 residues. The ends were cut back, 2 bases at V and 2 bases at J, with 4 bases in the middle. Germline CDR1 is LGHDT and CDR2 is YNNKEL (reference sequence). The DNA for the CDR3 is TGTGCCAGCAGCCAACACACCTACGAGCAGTACTTC. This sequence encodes CASSQHTYEQYF.

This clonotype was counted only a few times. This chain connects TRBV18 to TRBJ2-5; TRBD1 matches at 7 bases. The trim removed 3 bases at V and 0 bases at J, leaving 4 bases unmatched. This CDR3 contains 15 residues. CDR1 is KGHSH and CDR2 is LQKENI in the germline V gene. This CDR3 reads CASSPQQGYQETQYF. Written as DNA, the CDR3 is TGTGCCAGCTCACCGCAACAGGGGTACCAAGAGACCCAGTACTTC.

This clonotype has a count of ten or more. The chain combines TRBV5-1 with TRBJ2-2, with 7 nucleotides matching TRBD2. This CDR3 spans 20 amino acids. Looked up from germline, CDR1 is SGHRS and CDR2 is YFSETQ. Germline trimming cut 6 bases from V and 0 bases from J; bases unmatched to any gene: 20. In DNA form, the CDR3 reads TGCGCCAGCACCTCCGCCCTTCCTGAGGGGAGGGTAACGAACACCGGGGAGCTGTTTTTT. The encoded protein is CASTSALPEGRVTNTGELFF.

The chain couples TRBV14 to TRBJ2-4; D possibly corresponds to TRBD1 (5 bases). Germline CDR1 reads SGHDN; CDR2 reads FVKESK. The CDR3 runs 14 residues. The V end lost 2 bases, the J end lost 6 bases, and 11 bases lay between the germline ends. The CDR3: CASSQRQGRNIQYF. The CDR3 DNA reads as TGTGCCAGCAGCCAAAGGCAGGGAAGAAACATTCAGTACTTC.

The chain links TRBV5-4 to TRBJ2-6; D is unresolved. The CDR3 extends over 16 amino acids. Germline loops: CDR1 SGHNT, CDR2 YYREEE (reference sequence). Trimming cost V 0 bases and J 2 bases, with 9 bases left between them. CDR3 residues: CASSLGGVAGANVLTF. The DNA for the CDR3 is TGTGCCAGCAGCTTGGGTGGGGTAGCTGGGGCCAACGTCCTGACTTTC.

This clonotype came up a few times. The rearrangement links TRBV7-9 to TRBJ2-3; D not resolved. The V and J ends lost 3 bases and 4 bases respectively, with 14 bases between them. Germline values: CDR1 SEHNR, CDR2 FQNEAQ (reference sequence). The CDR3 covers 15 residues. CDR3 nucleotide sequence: TGTGCCAGCAGCTTCTTGACGGGTGGGGCAGATACGCAGTATTTT. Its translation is CASSFLTGGADTQYF.

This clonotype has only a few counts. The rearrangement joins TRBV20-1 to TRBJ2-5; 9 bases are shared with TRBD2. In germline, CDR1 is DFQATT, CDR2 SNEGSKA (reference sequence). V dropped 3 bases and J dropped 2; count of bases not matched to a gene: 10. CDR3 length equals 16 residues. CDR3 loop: CSASRRGGRWQETQYF. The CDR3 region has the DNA TGCAGTGCTAGTCGGCGGGGGGGCCGGTGGCAAGAGACCCAGTACTTC.

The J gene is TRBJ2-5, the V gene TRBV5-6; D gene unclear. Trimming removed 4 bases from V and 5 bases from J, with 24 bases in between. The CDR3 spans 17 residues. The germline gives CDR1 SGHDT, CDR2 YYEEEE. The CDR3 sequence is CASSPSLGSRLWETQYF. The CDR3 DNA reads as TGTGCCAGCAGCCCATCCCTGGGTAGCCGCCTTTGGGAGACCCAGTACTTC.

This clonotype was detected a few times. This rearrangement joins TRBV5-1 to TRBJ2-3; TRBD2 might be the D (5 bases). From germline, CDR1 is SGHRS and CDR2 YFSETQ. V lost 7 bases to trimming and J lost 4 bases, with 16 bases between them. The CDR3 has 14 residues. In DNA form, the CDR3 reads TGCGCCAGCGCCCGTCGGACTGAGGCAGATACGCAGTATTTT. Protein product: CASARRTEADTQYF.

The CDR3 spells CASNSRGSWTQYF. The CDR3 nucleotides read TGTGCCAGCAATTCCCGGGGCTCTTGGACGCAGTATTTT. This chain uses TRBV2 with TRBJ2-3; D may correspond to TRBD1 or TRBD2 (5 bases each). This CDR3 spans 13 amino acids. The V gene lost 7 bases and the J gene lost 9 bases, with 17 bases spanning the gap. The germline CDR1 and CDR2 sequences are SNHLY and FYNNEI.

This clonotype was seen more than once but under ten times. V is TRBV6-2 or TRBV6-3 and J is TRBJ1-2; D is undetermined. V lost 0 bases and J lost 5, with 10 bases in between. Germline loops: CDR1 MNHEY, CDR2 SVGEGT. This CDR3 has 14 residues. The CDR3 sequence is CASSYSMGRYGYTF. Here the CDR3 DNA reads TGTGCCAGCAGTTACTCGATGGGGAGATATGGCTACACCTTC.

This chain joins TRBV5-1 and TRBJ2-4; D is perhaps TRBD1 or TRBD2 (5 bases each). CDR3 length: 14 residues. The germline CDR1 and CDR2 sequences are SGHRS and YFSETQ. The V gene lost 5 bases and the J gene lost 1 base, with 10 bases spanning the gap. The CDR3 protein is CASRWDPAKNIQYF. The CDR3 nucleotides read TGCGCCAGCAGATGGGACCCTGCCAAAAACATTCAGTACTTC.